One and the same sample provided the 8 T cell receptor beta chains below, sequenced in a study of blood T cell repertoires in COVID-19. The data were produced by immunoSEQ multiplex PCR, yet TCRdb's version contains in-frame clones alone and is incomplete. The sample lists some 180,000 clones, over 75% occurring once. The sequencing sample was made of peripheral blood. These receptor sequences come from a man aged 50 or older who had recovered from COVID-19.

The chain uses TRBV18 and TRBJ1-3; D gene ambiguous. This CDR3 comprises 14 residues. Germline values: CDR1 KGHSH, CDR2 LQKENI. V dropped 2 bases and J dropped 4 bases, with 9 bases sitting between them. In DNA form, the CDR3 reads TGTGCCAGCTCACCATCCAACAGCGGAAACACCATATATTTT. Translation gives CASSPSNSGNTIYF. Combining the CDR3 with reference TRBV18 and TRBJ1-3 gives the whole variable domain NAGVMQNPRHLVRRRGQEARLRCSPMKGHSHVYWYRQLPEEGLKFMVYLQKENIIDESGMPKERFSAEFPKEGPSILRIQQVVRGDSAAYFCASSPSNSGNTIYFGEGSWLTVV.

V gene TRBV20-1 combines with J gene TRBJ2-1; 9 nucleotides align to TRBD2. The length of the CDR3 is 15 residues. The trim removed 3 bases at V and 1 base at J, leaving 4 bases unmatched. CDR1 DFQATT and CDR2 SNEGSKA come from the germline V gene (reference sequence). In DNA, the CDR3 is TGCAGTGCTAGTTTGCGGGGGGGATCCTACAATGAGCAGTTCTTC. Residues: CSASLRGGSYNEQFF.

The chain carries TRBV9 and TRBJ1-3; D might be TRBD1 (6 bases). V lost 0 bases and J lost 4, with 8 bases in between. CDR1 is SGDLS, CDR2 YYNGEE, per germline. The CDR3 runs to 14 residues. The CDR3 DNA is TGTGCCAGCAGCGTAGAGGGACAAGGAAACACCATATATTTT. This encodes CASSVEGQGNTIYF.

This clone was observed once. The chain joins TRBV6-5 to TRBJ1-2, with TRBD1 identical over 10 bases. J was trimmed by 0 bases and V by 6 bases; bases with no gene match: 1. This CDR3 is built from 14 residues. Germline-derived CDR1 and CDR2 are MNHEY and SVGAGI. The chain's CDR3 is CASRGQGANYGYTF. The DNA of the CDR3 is TGTGCCAGCAGAGGACAGGGGGCTAACTATGGCTACACCTTC.

CDR3 protein: CASSQGTGSGDTQYF. CDR3 nucleotides: TGTGCCAGCAGCCAAGGGACAGGGTCGGGAGATACGCAGTATTTT. The genes are TRBV6-5 and TRBJ2-3; 9 nucleotides line up with TRBD1. CDR1 is MNHEY, CDR2 SVGAGI, per germline. With 6 bases clipped from V and 5 bases from J, the junction kept 9 bases outside the gene matches. This CDR3 is 15 amino acids long.

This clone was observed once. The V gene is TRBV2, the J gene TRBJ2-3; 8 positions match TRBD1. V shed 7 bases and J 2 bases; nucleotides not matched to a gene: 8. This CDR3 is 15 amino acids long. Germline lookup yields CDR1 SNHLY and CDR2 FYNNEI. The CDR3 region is CASKVDRVATDTQYF. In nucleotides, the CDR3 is TGTGCCAGCAAGGTGGACAGGGTGGCCACAGATACGCAGTATTTT.

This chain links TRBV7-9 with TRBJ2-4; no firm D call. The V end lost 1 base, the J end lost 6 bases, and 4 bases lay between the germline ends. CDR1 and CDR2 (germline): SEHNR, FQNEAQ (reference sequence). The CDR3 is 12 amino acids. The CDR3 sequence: CASSLGGNIQYF. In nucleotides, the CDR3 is TGTGCCAGCAGCTTAGGAGGAAACATTCAGTACTTC. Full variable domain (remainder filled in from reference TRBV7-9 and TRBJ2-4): DTGVSQNPRHKITKRGQNVTFRCDPISEHNRLYWYRQTLGQGPEFLTYFQNEAQLEKSRLLSDRFSAERPKGSFSTLEIQRTEQGDSAMYLCASSLGGNIQYFGAGTRLSVL.

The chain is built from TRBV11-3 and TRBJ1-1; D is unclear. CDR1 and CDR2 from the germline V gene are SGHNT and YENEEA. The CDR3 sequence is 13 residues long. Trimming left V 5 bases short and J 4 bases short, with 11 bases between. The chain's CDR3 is CASSTNTGTEAFF. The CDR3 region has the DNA TGTGCCAGCAGCACAAACACGGGCACTGAAGCTTTCTTT.